The 18 T cell receptor beta chains below all came from one sample that was sequenced in a study of T-cell reconstitution after alpha-beta-depleted transplantation in children. TCRbeta library construction was performed incorporating unique molecular identifiers. TCRdb reanalysed the PCR reads using MiXCR and keeps one entry per CDR3 protein. The sample includes hundreds of thousands of distinct CDR3 sequences, roughly 17% of them seen just once. The starting material was PBMCs from the stem cell graft donor, obtained from the stem cell graft. These receptors all come from a human donor who donated a stem cell graft to a child with acute myeloid leukemia.

This clonotype was detected a few times. J is TRBJ2-4 and V is TRBV5-1, with 7 bases identical to TRBD1. The germline CDR1 and CDR2 sequences are SGHRS and YFSETQ. The CDR3 runs 16 residues. V lost 1 base to trimming and J lost 2 bases; unmatched junction nucleotides: 6. This CDR3 is CASSLPTGSSKNIQYF. CDR3 nucleotides: TGCGCCAGCAGCTTGCCGACAGGGTCATCCAAAAACATTCAGTACTTC.

This clonotype was detected many times. The chain recombines TRBV20-1 with TRBJ1-1, with a tentative D call TRBD1 (5 bases). CDR3 length: 14 residues. V was cut by 3 bases and J by 3 bases, with 14 bases left in between. Germline CDR1 is DFQATT and CDR2 is SNEGSKA (reference sequence). DNA for the CDR3: TGCAGTGCTAGTGACCTTGGGGACTACACTGAAGCTTTCTTT. Its translation: CSASDLGDYTEAFF.

This clonotype was observed a handful of times. The chain couples TRBV5-1 to TRBJ2-1, with 8 bases that match TRBD1. Germline lookup yields CDR1 SGHRS and CDR2 YFSETQ. There are 15 residues in the CDR3. The V segment lost 4 bases and the J segment 7 bases; nucleotides outside the gene matches: 10. Here the CDR3 reads CASSPGQGAWNEQFF. CDR3 bases: TGCGCCAGCAGCCCCGGGCAGGGGGCGTGGAATGAGCAGTTCTTC.

V usage is TRBV4-1 and J usage is TRBJ1-2; D is perhaps TRBD1 (5 bases). CDR3 size: 14 residues. Germline assignment: CDR1 MGHRA and CDR2 YSYEKL. V was shortened by 4 bases and J by 8 bases, with 17 bases between the two germline ends. CDR3 in amino acids: CASSLRTSSEGYTF. The CDR3 DNA reads TGCGCCAGCAGCCTCCGGACAAGCTCTGAGGGCTACACCTTC.

This chain joins TRBV7-9 and TRBJ2-1; 9 bases are a match to TRBD2. In germline, CDR1 is SEHNR, CDR2 FQNEAQ (reference sequence). The J segment lost 6 bases and the V segment lost 5 bases, leaving 2 bases of the junction unmatched. This CDR3 comprises 13 residues. CDR3 nucleotide sequence: TGTGCCAGCAGCCAGCGGGGGGTCAATGAGCAGTTCTTC. The encoded protein is CASSQRGVNEQFF.

The chain combines TRBV12-3 or TRBV12-4 with TRBJ1-4; D is unresolved. The CDR3 is 14 amino acids. Trimming took off 6 bases at V and 9 bases at J, with 17 bases between the two ends. The CDR3 DNA follows: TGTGCCAGCAGGGGCTGGGGAGGCGGTAAAAAACTGTTTTTT. It is translated as CASRGWGGGKKLFF.

The J gene is TRBJ2-1, the V gene TRBV7-2; D gene uncertain. Germline CDR1 SGHTA, CDR2 FQGNSA. The V and J ends lost 1 base and 6 bases respectively, with 7 bases between them. This CDR3 spans 13 amino acids. CDR3 DNA: TGTGCCAGCAGCTTAGAGGTTTTCAATGAGCAGTTCTTC. Its protein product is CASSLEVFNEQFF.

This clonotype has just a few counts. This chain connects TRBV20-1 to TRBJ2-7; 8 nucleotides line up with TRBD1. Germline V gives CDR1 DFQATT, CDR2 SNEGSKA (reference sequence). The CDR3 sequence is 13 residues long. V lost 2 bases, J lost 4 bases, and 4 bases stayed unmatched. The CDR3 nucleotides are TGCAGTGCTAGATCAGACAGGGGTTACGAGCAGTACGTC. Its translation is CSARSDRGYEQYV.

This clonotype was seen at least ten times. The rearrangement links TRBV12-3 or TRBV12-4 to TRBJ2-1; 14 nucleotides align to TRBD2. CDR3 length: 15 residues. The ends lost 6 bases at V and 5 bases at J; junction bases unmatched: 3. The CDR3 is CASRGGLAGDNEQFF. In DNA, the CDR3 is TGTGCCAGCAGGGGGGGACTAGCGGGGGACAATGAGCAGTTCTTC.

This clonotype appeared a few times. The genes are TRBV19 and TRBJ1-2; 7 nucleotides agree with TRBD1. Germline CDR1 is LNHDA and CDR2 is SQIVND (reference sequence). This CDR3 has 14 residues. Unmatched junction bases numbered 6, after V lost 4 bases and J lost 4 bases. The CDR3 sequence: CASSSRGQIYGYTF. The CDR3 DNA reads as TGTGCCAGTAGTAGCAGGGGACAGATCTATGGCTACACCTTC.

This sequence joins TRBV27 and TRBJ2-3; possibly TRBD2 for D (5 bases). Germline V CDR1 and CDR2: MNHEY, SMNVEV (reference sequence). V dropped 8 bases and J dropped 3 bases, with 12 bases sitting between them. This CDR3 region has 13 residues. CDR3: CASREGGTDTQYF. The CDR3 DNA reads TGTGCCAGCCGAGAGGGCGGGACAGATACGCAGTATTTT.

The table lists this clonotype with many counts. The chain combines TRBV20-1 with TRBJ2-5; 13 bases agree with TRBD2. Germline V gives CDR1 DFQATT, CDR2 SNEGSKA (reference sequence). With V trimmed by 6 bases and J by 4 bases, 8 bases remained unmatched. The CDR3 length is 15 residues. CDR3 sequence reads: CSARRTSGGRETQYF. The CDR3 DNA sequence: TGCAGTGCCAGACGGACTAGCGGGGGACGAGAGACCCAGTACTTC.

This clonotype was seen repeatedly, ten times or more. The chain carries TRBV4-3 and TRBJ2-7; D possibly corresponds to TRBD2 (5 bases). In germline, CDR1 is LGHNA, CDR2 YSLEER. Trimming removed 0 bases from V and 6 bases from J, with 9 bases in between. The CDR3 runs 13 residues. Written as DNA, the CDR3 is TGCGCCAGCAGCCAAGAGGGAGTGAGCGAGCAGTACTTC. It yields the protein CASSQEGVSEQYF.

This clonotype was counted many times. The genes are TRBV5-6 and TRBJ2-7; TRBD1 might be the D (5 bases). The CDR3 runs to 15 residues. The germline V and J ends were trimmed by 4 bases and 1 base, with 15 bases remaining between them. The germline V gene has CDR1 SGHDT and CDR2 YYEEEE. The CDR3, as DNA: TGTGCCAGCAGCCTTCAGGGAATACGTTCCTACGAGCAGTACGTC. Encoded protein: CASSLQGIRSYEQYV.

The chain carries TRBV25-1 and TRBJ2-1; D tentatively reads TRBD1 or TRBD2 (6 bases each). V was shortened by 5 bases and J by 3 bases, with 17 bases between the two germline ends. Germline CDR1 MGHDK, CDR2 SYGVNS. The CDR3 spans 16 residues. The chain's CDR3 is CASSPQGGVGYNEQFF. The CDR3 nucleotides read TGTGCCAGCAGTCCACAGGGAGGTGTAGGCTACAATGAGCAGTTCTTC.

This clonotype was seen at least ten times. The rearrangement uses TRBV6-5 and TRBJ2-1; 7 bases are a match to TRBD1. The ends lost 4 bases at V and 2 bases at J; junction bases unmatched: 5. The CDR3 totals 15 residues. Germline lookup yields CDR1 MNHEY and CDR2 SVGAGI. The CDR3 loop is CASSFDRVPYNEQFF. CDR3 in DNA: TGTGCCAGCAGTTTTGACAGGGTTCCCTACAATGAGCAGTTCTTC.

This clonotype was seen repeatedly, ten times or more. The chain joins TRBV12-3 or TRBV12-4 to TRBJ2-1; tentatively, D is TRBD2 (5 bases). This CDR3 spans 13 amino acids. Trimming shortened V by 6 bases and J by 2 bases, and 8 bases separated the two germline ends. This CDR3 reads CASRFGTYNEQFF. CDR3 bases: TGTGCCAGCAGATTCGGGACCTACAATGAGCAGTTCTTC.

This clonotype was detected many times. The CDR3 here is CASSLGLLAYNEQFF. The DNA of the CDR3 is TGTGCCAGCAGCTTAGGTCTATTGGCCTACAATGAGCAGTTCTTC. The chain couples TRBV7-2 to TRBJ2-1; no firm D call. V gave up 1 base and J gave up 2 bases, with 9 bases separating them. Germline CDR1 SGHTA, CDR2 FQGNSA. This CDR3 is 15 amino acids long.